A single sample gave rise to the 10 T cell receptor beta chains below, sequenced in a study of CD8 T cells in ankylosing spondylitis. TCRdb itself ran the 5' RACE reads through MiXCR, one entry per CDR3 protein. The table lists roughly 130,000 distinct CDR3 sequences, roughly 9% of them singletons. The sequenced material came from blood, either unsorted or a sorted T cell fraction (not recorded which). The receptors derive from a male donor with ankylosing spondylitis or in good health (not recorded which).

This clonotype was detected many times. This chain uses TRBV12-3 or TRBV12-4 with TRBJ2-7; 11 bases line up with TRBD1. The CDR3 extends over 14 amino acids. With V trimmed by 7 bases and J by 4 bases, 6 bases remained unmatched. CDR3 residues: CASTQGQGEYEQYF. CDR3 in DNA: TGTGCCAGCACCCAGGGACAGGGGGAATACGAGCAGTACTTC.

This clonotype was detected a few times. The rearrangement joins TRBV28 to TRBJ2-7; a weak D match, TRBD1 (5 bases). Trimming stripped 6 bases from V and 0 bases from J, with 18 bases between. Germline V gives CDR1 MDHEN, CDR2 SYDVKM. The CDR3 has 16 amino acids. CDR3 region: CASSPLDTKSSYEQYF. The CDR3 coding sequence is TGTGCCAGCAGCCCCCTGGACACAAAAAGCTCCTACGAGCAGTACTTC.

This clonotype was counted many times. V gene TRBV5-1 combines with J gene TRBJ1-2; 10 nucleotides match TRBD1. In germline, CDR1 is SGHRS, CDR2 YFSETQ. J lost 2 bases, V lost 6 bases, and 7 bases had no gene match. This CDR3 region has 15 residues. The CDR3 region is CASKGQGSPNYGYTF. The CDR3 region has the DNA TGCGCCAGCAAGGGACAGGGGAGCCCCAACTATGGCTACACCTTC.

V and J are TRBV15 and TRBJ2-1; 9 bases line up with TRBD2. The junction had 9 bases not matched to a gene; V was cut back by 3 bases and J by 12 bases. This CDR3 spans 14 amino acids. Germline V lookup: CDR1 LNHNV, CDR2 YYDKDF (reference sequence). The CDR3 DNA is TGTGCCACCAGCAGCCCTGGACTAGCGAGAACGCAGTTCTTC. Protein sequence: CATSSPGLARTQFF.

This clonotype was seen only a few times. Given a much more abundant clone one base away, this may be a read error. The chain has TRBV20-1 and TRBJ2-2, with TRBD2 matching over 12 bases. Per germline, CDR1 DFQATT and CDR2 SNEGSKA (reference sequence). This CDR3 is 16 amino acids long. Here the CDR3 DNA reads TGCTGTGCTAGTCCTAGCGGGAGGGAAGTGGTCGGGGAGCTGTTTTTT. It translates to CCASPSGREVVGELFF.

This clonotype turned up a few times. The DNA of the CDR3 is TGTGCCAGCAGTTTTTCGGCACAATACGAGCAGTACTTC. Residues: CASSFSAQYEQYF. The chain carries TRBV12-3 or TRBV12-4 and TRBJ2-7; no definite D call. Trimming took 3 bases from V and 4 from J, leaving 10 bases between them. The CDR3 has 13 residues.

Ten or more counts support this clonotype. The chain is built from TRBV12-3 or TRBV12-4 and TRBJ2-5, with TRBD2 as a possible D gene (5 bases). This CDR3 is built from 13 residues. Trimming cost V 1 base and J 5 bases, with 8 bases left between them. This chain's CDR3 is CASSLETGETQYF. The CDR3 DNA reads TGTGCCAGCAGTTTAGAAACGGGGGAGACCCAGTACTTC.

This clonotype showed up many times. The CDR3 reads CSVELIPSSYNEQFF. DNA for the CDR3: TGCAGCGTTGAGTTAATTCCTAGCAGTTACAATGAGCAGTTCTTC. The V and J genes are TRBV29-1 and TRBJ2-1; possible D gene TRBD2, 5 bases. Trimming left V 3 bases short and J 4 bases short, with 16 bases between. The CDR3 runs 15 residues. Looked up from germline, CDR1 is SQVTM and CDR2 is ANQGSEA.

Only one count was recorded for this clonotype. Germline and junction disagree at one end, which may indicate a read error. This chain uses TRBV6-1 with TRBJ2-1; 13 nucleotides line up with TRBD2. The CDR3 runs 18 residues. The germline V gene has CDR1 MNHNS and CDR2 SASEGT. CDR3 region: CASSPLGLAGEFNNQQFF. CDR3 bases: TGTGCCAGCAGTCCTTTAGGACTAGCGGGAGAATTCAACAATCAGCAGTTCTTC.

This clonotype was picked up many times. The V call is TRBV30, the J call TRBJ2-5, with 7 bases aligning to TRBD2. CDR3 length: 14 amino acids. Germline lookup yields CDR1 GTSNPN and CDR2 SVGIG (reference sequence). V trimming: 3 bases; J trimming: 3 bases; junction bases outside the gene matches: 7. CDR3 DNA: TGTGCCTGGAGGAGCGGGACCCACAAAGAGACCCAGTACTTC. Its protein is CAWRSGTHKETQYF.